Each of the 16 T cell receptor beta chains below was sequenced from the same sample in a study of CD8+ T cells in alopecia areata. cDNA reverse transcribed from extracted RNA served as the sequencing template. Profiling relied on immunoSEQ multiplex PCR, and the TCRdb table lists in-frame clones only, not all of them. The data contain 150,000 to 200,000 clones, about 70% of them seen just once; the ten biggest clones take up roughly an eighth. The sample here was CD8+ T cells sorted from blood, taken at week 0. These receptors originate from a human donor with alopecia areata.

The chain has TRBV27 and TRBJ1-5; D is ambiguous. Germline values: CDR1 MNHEY, CDR2 SMNVEV (reference sequence). The CDR3 spans 13 residues. V was clipped by 3 bases and J by 3 bases, with 6 bases between them. The chain's CDR3 is CASSFSSNQPQHF. The DNA for the CDR3 is TGTGCCAGCAGTTTTAGTTCCAATCAGCCCCAGCATTTT.

The chain recombines TRBV9 with TRBJ2-3; D is ambiguous. V was clipped by 3 bases and J by 4 bases, with 3 bases between them. The CDR3 is 11 residues long. CDR1 SGDLS and CDR2 YYNGEE come from the germline V gene. CDR3 amino acids: CASSESDTQYF. In DNA form, the CDR3 reads TGTGCCAGCAGCGAATCAGATACGCAGTATTTT.

This chain joins TRBV4-2 and TRBJ2-6; 8 bases are shared with TRBD1. The CDR3 loop spans 16 amino acids. After removal of 7 bases from V and 0 bases from J, the junction contained 5 bases not matched to a gene. CDR1 and CDR2 (germline): LGHNA, YNFKEQ. For the CDR3, the DNA is TGTGCCAGCAACCAGGGGGCGAACTCTGGGGCCAACGTCCTGACTTTC. As protein: CASNQGANSGANVLTF.

The chain employs TRBV9 and TRBJ2-7, with a weak D call TRBD2 (5 bases). The CDR3 covers 13 residues. Germline V CDR1 and CDR2: SGDLS, YYNGEE. Trimming left V 0 bases short and J 6 bases short, with 10 bases between. The CDR3 region has the DNA TGTGCCAGCAGCGTAGGTCGGGGAACCGAGCAGTACTTC. Amino acid sequence: CASSVGRGTEQYF.

The chain uses TRBV7-9 and TRBJ2-5; 10 bases fit TRBD2. Germline CDR1 SEHNR, CDR2 FQNEAQ (reference sequence). The J segment lost 2 bases and the V segment lost 2 bases, leaving 5 bases of the junction unmatched. The length of the CDR3 is 16 residues. This CDR3 reads CASSLRLAGPQETQYF. The CDR3 DNA sequence: TGTGCCAGCAGCTTACGACTAGCGGGTCCTCAAGAGACCCAGTACTTC.

V usage is TRBV27 and J usage is TRBJ2-7; TRBD2 matches 7 bases. Germline values: CDR1 MNHEY, CDR2 SMNVEV (reference sequence). This CDR3 contains 12 residues. Losses at the gene ends were 6 bases for V and 7 bases for J; bases not matched to a gene: 6. The CDR3 sequence: CASSRGTKEQYF. For the CDR3, the DNA is TGTGCCAGCAGCCGCGGGACTAAGGAGCAGTACTTC.

The chain couples TRBV30 to TRBJ1-2, with D possibly matching TRBD1 (5 bases). The CDR3 loop spans 13 amino acids. Germline CDR1 is GTSNPN and CDR2 is SVGIG (reference sequence). Deletions cut 5 bases from V and 4 bases from J, with 14 bases between. CDR3 in amino acids: CAWLGVDSYGYTF. As DNA, the CDR3 is TGTGCCTGGCTCGGGGTTGACAGCTATGGCTACACCTTC.

On this clone: Other DNA sequences in this sample translate to the same CDR3. The rearrangement joins TRBV30 to TRBJ2-7; TRBD1 matches at 12 bases. The CDR3 contains 15 residues. Per germline, CDR1 GTSNPN and CDR2 SVGIG (reference sequence). V lost 0 bases, J lost 4 bases, and 4 bases stayed unmatched. CDR3 DNA sequence: TGTGCCTGGAGTGTCGGGACAGGGGGCAGTTACGAGCAGTACTTC. Translation: CAWSVGTGGSYEQYF. Based on the CDR3 plus reference TRBV30 and TRBJ2-7, the full variable domain is SQTIHQWPATLVQPVGSPLSLECTVEGTSNPNLYWYRQAAGRGLQLLFYSVGIGQISSEVPQNLSASRPQDRQFILSSKKLLLSDSGFYLCAWSVGTGGSYEQYFGPGTRLTVT.

The V gene is TRBV9, the J gene TRBJ2-3; D unclear. The CDR3 length is 16 residues. Germline V gene data show CDR1 as SGDLS and CDR2 as YYNGEE. The V gene lost 0 bases and the J gene lost 0 bases, with 11 bases spanning the gap. In nucleotides, the CDR3 is TGTGCCAGCAGCGTAGAGGTGGGGTCTAGCACAGATACGCAGTATTTT. This sequence encodes CASSVEVGSSTDTQYF.

The chain has TRBV2 and TRBJ2-5; TRBD2 matches at 7 bases. CDR1 is SNHLY, CDR2 FYNNEI, per germline. With V trimmed by 10 bases and J by 2 bases, 4 bases remained unmatched. The CDR3 is made up of 12 amino acids. The CDR3, as DNA: TGTGCCACCTTGGGGGGGCAAGAGACCCAGTACTTC. This sequence encodes CATLGGQETQYF. The whole variable domain, remainder taken from reference TRBV2 and TRBJ2-5, is EPEVTQTPSHQVTQMGQEVILRCVPISNHLYFYWYRQILGQKVEFLVSFYNNEISEKSEIFDDQFSVERPDGSNFTLKIRSTKLEDSAMYFCATLGGQETQYFGPGTRLLVL.

J is TRBJ2-5 and V is TRBV7-6, with D possibly matching TRBD1 (5 bases). Germline CDR1 reads SGHVS; CDR2 reads FNYEAQ. The CDR3 runs to 13 residues. Trimming stripped 5 bases from V and 4 bases from J, with 11 bases between. CDR3 in amino acids: CASSPQGRETQYF. DNA for the CDR3: TGTGCCAGCAGCCCTCAGGGTAGAGAGACCCAGTACTTC.

The V gene is TRBV29-1, the J gene TRBJ2-2; tentative D call: TRBD2 (6 bases). Germline CDR1 and CDR2: SQVTM and ANQGSEA. This CDR3 spans 12 amino acids. V was cut by 5 bases and J by 4 bases, with 8 bases left in between. The CDR3 reads CSVHGSTGELFF. CDR3 nucleotide sequence: TGCAGCGTTCACGGGAGCACCGGGGAGCTGTTTTTT.

The chain uses TRBV15 and TRBJ1-5, with TRBD1 as a possible D gene (5 bases). The CDR3 length is 15 residues. The V end was cut by 0 bases, the J end by 6 bases, with 12 bases between. The germline gives CDR1 LNHNV, CDR2 YYDKDF (reference sequence). The CDR3 region is CATSRDVGGGQPQHF. CDR3 DNA: TGTGCCACCAGCAGAGATGTCGGTGGGGGTCAGCCCCAGCATTTT.

The chain employs TRBV2 and TRBJ2-1; D possibly uses TRBD1 or TRBD2 (5 bases each). V lost 10 bases to trimming and J lost 4 bases, with 14 bases between them. The CDR3 extends over 13 amino acids. Germline V CDR1 and CDR2: SNHLY, FYNNEI. This CDR3 is CATPRGEYNEQFF. The CDR3 nucleotides are TGTGCCACCCCCCGGGGCGAGTACAATGAGCAGTTCTTC. Full variable domain (rest looked up from reference TRBV2 and TRBJ2-1): EPEVTQTPSHQVTQMGQEVILRCVPISNHLYFYWYRQILGQKVEFLVSFYNNEISEKSEIFDDQFSVERPDGSNFTLKIRSTKLEDSAMYFCATPRGEYNEQFFGPGTRLTVL.

V and J are TRBV2 and TRBJ2-7; D possibly uses TRBD1 or TRBD2 (5 bases each). In germline, CDR1 is SNHLY, CDR2 FYNNEI. The CDR3 spans 10 residues. Between the trimmed V and J ends, which lost 8 bases and 9 bases, there was a span of 11 bases. CDR3 sequence (DNA): TGTGCCAGCTCGGGACGGGGGCAGTACTTC. Translating gives CASSGRGQYF.

The chain joins TRBV6-5 to TRBJ1-1; D is unresolved. CDR3 length: 13 residues. Trimming pared 5 bases from V and 3 bases from J, leaving 10 bases between. Germline values: CDR1 MNHEY, CDR2 SVGAGI. For the CDR3, the DNA is TGTGCCAGCAGTGGGAAGCGGTACACTGAAGCTTTCTTT. Its protein product is CASSGKRYTEAFF.